Following are 9 T cell receptor beta chains from one sample sequenced in a study of T cell repertoires in cytomegalovirus infection. Antigens of these TCRs are unknown. TCRdb called the reads again in MiXCR, with one record for every CDR3 protein. The repertoire holds roughly 920,000 distinct CDR3 sequences, with around 31% as singletons. The sequencing used cultured CD8+ T cells from PBMCs, collected from culture after CMV antigen stimulation. These receptors were taken from a human donor in good health (CMV status not recorded). Some clones in this sample may be carry-over from other donors' samples.

The table lists this clonotype with a few counts. The gene calls are TRBV28 and TRBJ2-3; D could derive from TRBD1 or TRBD2 (6 bases each). Trimming removed 6 bases at V and 4 bases at J, with 14 bases between. The CDR3 runs to 14 residues. In germline, CDR1 is MDHEN, CDR2 SYDVKM. The CDR3, as DNA: TGTGCCAGCAGCCTTGACGGGGGCCCAGATACGCAGTATTTT. Its translation: CASSLDGGPDTQYF.

The chain has TRBV7-9 and TRBJ1-5; 7 nucleotides align to TRBD1. J gave up 5 bases and V 8 bases, and 3 bases lay outside the gene matches. The CDR3 spans 12 residues. Per germline, CDR1 SEHNR and CDR2 FQNEAQ (reference sequence). CDR3 sequence: CASARGDQPQHF. DNA of the CDR3: TGTGCCAGCGCCAGGGGGGATCAGCCCCAGCATTTT.

This clonotype was seen ten or more times. Written as DNA, the CDR3 is TGTGCCAGCAGCATTTCAGCGGGGGGGTCAGGGGAGACCCAGTACTTC. Amino acids: CASSISAGGSGETQYF. The chain is built from TRBV7-2 and TRBJ2-5; 10 nucleotides match TRBD2. The CDR3 sequence is 16 residues long. The V gene's germline CDR1 is SGHTA and CDR2 FQGNSA. With V trimmed by 5 bases and J by 5 bases, 11 bases remained unmatched.

This clonotype was counted a few times. The chain links TRBV7-9 to TRBJ2-5; D remains ambiguous. Germline loops: CDR1 SEHNR, CDR2 FQNEAQ (reference sequence). Deletions cut 4 bases from V and 3 bases from J, with 9 bases between. This CDR3 comprises 13 residues. The CDR3 DNA is TGTGCCAGCAGCTCTCCACGAAAAGAGACCCAGTACTTC. It encodes CASSSPRKETQYF.

The V gene is TRBV27, the J gene TRBJ2-7; 8 bases align to TRBD2. This CDR3 contains 14 residues. The germline gives CDR1 MNHEY, CDR2 SMNVEV (reference sequence). V lost 5 bases to trimming and J lost 2 bases; unmatched junction nucleotides: 5. This CDR3 is CASSLIAGTYEQYV. As DNA, the CDR3 is TGTGCCAGCAGTCTTATAGCGGGGACCTACGAGCAGTACGTC.

The rearrangement uses TRBV12-5 and TRBJ1-1; D remains unclear. CDR3 length: 15 residues. Trimming shortened V by 1 base and J by 1 base, and 10 bases separated the two germline ends. Germline-derived CDR1 and CDR2 are LGHNT and FRNRAP. As DNA, the CDR3 is TGTGCTAGTGGTTTGGGCAGCGGTGGGAACACTGAAGCTTTCTTT. As protein: CASGLGSGGNTEAFF.

This clonotype was counted between two and nine times. The V gene is TRBV19, the J gene TRBJ1-2; 9 bases map to TRBD1. V gave up 6 bases and J gave up 1 base; unmatched junction bases: 9. There are 16 residues in the CDR3. Germline CDR1 is LNHDA and CDR2 is SQIVND (reference sequence). The CDR3 spells CASSPFDRGDNYGYTF. The CDR3 bases are TGTGCCAGTAGCCCATTTGACAGGGGGGATAACTATGGCTACACCTTC.

This clonotype occurred a few times. The chain employs TRBV11-2 and TRBJ2-5, with 12 bases fitting TRBD1. With V trimmed by 3 bases and J by 5 bases, 4 bases remained unmatched. CDR1 SGHAT and CDR2 FQNNGV come from the germline V gene. This CDR3 region has 15 residues. CDR3 bases: TGTGCCAGCAGCTTTGGGACAGGGGGCCAGGAGACCCAGTACTTC. Protein: CASSFGTGGQETQYF.

This chain connects TRBV27 to TRBJ1-4; no definite D call. The CDR3 length is 15 residues. Germline V gene sequence: CDR1 MNHEY, CDR2 SMNVEV (reference sequence). Between the trimmed V and J ends, which lost 0 bases and 1 base, there was a span of 6 bases. The CDR3 spells CASSLSWGTNEKLFF. In DNA form, the CDR3 reads TGTGCCAGCAGTTTATCGTGGGGAACTAATGAAAAACTGTTTTTT.